This is a list of T cell receptor beta chains from one sample in a study of cytomegalovirus exposure and HLA in healthy donors. Sequencing used immunoSEQ multiplex PCR; TCRdb keeps in-frame clones, though not all of them. The table lists more than 200,000 clones. The sequencing sample was made of PBMCs. These receptor sequences come from a woman aged 25 to 39 in good health and CMV-seropositive. Each CDR3 is given with its conserved first and last residue. The order of the fields is V gene, J gene, D gene, CDR3 length, CDR3 protein, CDR3 DNA. D genes are given only for firm matches.

>TRBV7-9|TRBJ1-2|TRBD1|16
CASSWTGGAMSYGYTF
TGTGCCAGCAGCTGGACAGGGGGCGCGATGAGCTATGGCTACACCTTC
>TRBV30|TRBJ1-4|TRBD1|14
CAWEQGAEGEKLFF
TGTGCCTGGGAACAGGGGGCCGAGGGTGAAAAACTGTTTTTT
>TRBV6-5|TRBJ1-6|NA|14
CASLGTPGHSPLHF
TGTGCCAGCTTGGGCACCCCTGGGCATTCACCCCTCCACTTT
>TRBV6-1|TRBJ1-5|TRBD1|16
CASSELETGVRQPQHF
TGTGCCAGCAGTGAACTAGAGACAGGGGTAAGGCAGCCCCAGCATTTT
>TRBV9|TRBJ2-7|TRBD2|14
CASSVGAGTYEQYF
TGTGCCAGCAGCGTAGGAGCGGGAACCTACGAGCAGTACTTC
>TRBV6-4|TRBJ1-2|TRBD1|15
CASSDSTGRPAGYTF
TGTGCCAGCAGTGACTCGACAGGGCGCCCTGCTGGCTACACCTTC
>TRBV27|TRBJ2-7|TRBD2|16
CASSLTSGIALNEQYF
TGTGCCAGCAGTTTAACTAGCGGGATCGCGCTGAACGAGCAGTACTTC
>TRBV2|TRBJ2-3|TRBD1|18
CASSRRDRGFPSTDTQYF
TGTGCCAGCAGTCGCCGGGACAGGGGATTCCCTAGCACAGATACGCAGTATTTT
>TRBV5-6|TRBJ2-7|TRBD1|13
CASSRTGADEQYF
TGTGCCAGCAGCAGGACAGGGGCAGACGAGCAGTACTTC
>TRBV10-3|TRBJ1-1|NA|14
CAISGGSEGTEAFF
TGTGCCATCAGTGGAGGGTCGGAGGGCACTGAAGCTTTCTTT
>TRBV5-1|TRBJ2-7|TRBD1|14
CASNLQGAAYEQYF
TGCGCCAGCAACCTACAGGGGGCGGCCTACGAGCAGTACTTC
>TRBV4-1|TRBJ2-2|TRBD1|16
CASSQDGTGGAGELFF
TGCGCCAGCAGCCAAGACGGTACAGGGGGCGCCGGGGAGCTGTTTTTT
>TRBV18|TRBJ1-2|NA|15
CASSPTGGAIYGYTF
TGTGCCAGCTCACCAACGGGGGGGGCCATCTATGGCTACACCTTC
>TRBV19|TRBJ1-5|NA|16
CASSSRTKFGNQPQHF
TGTGCCAGTAGTTCTAGGACAAAATTTGGCAATCAGCCCCAGCATTTT
>TRBV19|TRBJ1-2|NA|15
CASSIEVAVAYGYTF
TGTGCCAGTAGTATAGAGGTGGCGGTGGCCTATGGCTACACCTTC
>TRBV5-1|TRBJ1-1|TRBD1|14
CASSFQQGSTEAFF
TGCGCCAGCAGCTTTCAACAGGGGAGCACTGAAGCTTTCTTT
>TRBV6-5|TRBJ2-7|NA|13
CASSKGRGYEQYF
TGTGCCAGCAGCAAAGGGAGAGGGTACGAGCAGTACTTC
>TRBV7-9|TRBJ1-4|NA|17
CASTTFTGTHRDEKLFF
TGTGCCAGCACCACCTTTACCGGGACCCACAGGGATGAAAAACTGTTTTTT
>TRBV7-2|TRBJ2-5|TRBD2|14
CASLLAGAVRTQYF
TGTGCCAGCCTCTTAGCGGGGGCAGTAAGGACCCAGTACTTC
>TRBV27|TRBJ2-3|TRBD1|16
CASSLPGTGGTDTQYF
TGTGCCAGCAGTTTACCCGGGACAGGGGGGACAGATACGCAGTATTTT
>TRBV27|TRBJ1-2|NA|14
CASRRGQTSYGYTF
TGTGCCAGCAGGCGTGGACAGACAAGCTATGGCTACACCTTC
>TRBV5-1|TRBJ1-1|NA|15
CASTQEIAQNTEAFF
TGCGCCAGCACCCAAGAGATAGCTCAGAACACTGAAGCTTTCTTT
>TRBV28|TRBJ1-1|NA|13
CASSSGQHTEAFF
TGTGCCAGCAGTAGCGGACAGCACACTGAAGCTTTCTTT
>TRBV7-2|TRBJ2-5|NA|11
CASSFNLGLDF
TGTGCCAGCAGCTTTAATCTGGGGCTCGACTTC
>TRBV18|TRBJ2-2|NA|18
CASSPRRLAVENTGELFF
TGTGCCAGCTCACCACGACGGCTTGCGGTAGAGAACACCGGGGAGCTGTTTTTT
>TRBV18|TRBJ2-5|TRBD1|13
CASSLQGAGAQYF
TGTGCCAGCTCCCTGCAGGGGGCTGGGGCCCAGTACTTC
>TRBV30|TRBJ1-1|NA|14
CAWSWKGSPGSAFF
TGTGCCTGGAGTTGGAAGGGATCCCCGGGATCCGCTTTCTTT
>TRBV6-5|TRBJ1-5|TRBD1|14
CASRSGTGEQPQHF
TGTGCCAGCAGATCCGGGACAGGGGAACAGCCCCAGCATTTT
>TRBV7-2|TRBJ2-7|NA|15
CASSLDSGRAYEQYF
TGTGCCAGCAGCTTAGATTCTGGGCGAGCCTACGAGCAGTACTTC
>TRBV14|TRBJ2-2|TRBD2|16
CASSQGLAGFTGELFF
TGTGCCAGCAGCCAAGGGCTAGCGGGGTTCACCGGGGAGCTGTTTTTT
>TRBV15|TRBJ2-7|NA|16
CATSRDQLADAGEQYF
TGTGCCACCAGCAGAGATCAACTAGCTGATGCGGGGGAGCAGTACTTC
>TRBV11-2|TRBJ2-2|TRBD2|17
CASSLVASSGGPGELFF
TGTGCCAGCAGCTTAGTAGCCTCTAGCGGGGGTCCCGGGGAGCTGTTTTTT
>TRBV5-1|TRBJ2-1|TRBD2|16
CASSFGTSGPLNEQFF
TGCGCCAGCAGCTTCGGGACTAGCGGGCCTTTGAATGAGCAGTTCTTC
>TRBV19|TRBJ2-7|TRBD2|14
CASSIVAGVYEQYF
TGTGCCAGTAGTATTGTGGCGGGAGTATACGAGCAGTACTTC
>TRBV5-1|TRBJ2-5|NA|15
CASSLMAAEQETQYF
TGCGCCAGCAGCTTGATGGCGGCGGAGCAAGAGACCCAGTACTTC
>TRBV5-8|TRBJ1-2|NA|16
CASSGDWEQADYGYTF
TGTGCCAGCAGCGGGGATTGGGAACAGGCTGACTATGGCTACACCTTC
>TRBV19|TRBJ2-7|TRBD2|17
CASSIDGLAGEDYEQYF
TGTGCCAGTAGTATAGATGGACTAGCGGGAGAGGACTACGAGCAGTACTTC
>TRBV21-1|TRBJ2-5|NA|12
CASTGCQETQYF
TGTGCCAGCACGGGTTGCCAAGAGACCCAGTACTTC
>TRBV10-1|TRBJ2-7|NA|14
CASSEAQVPYEQYF
TGCGCCAGCAGTGAGGCCCAGGTCCCCTACGAGCAGTACTTC
>TRBV21-1|TRBJ1-1|NA|16
CASSAHRKAGDTEAFF
TGTGCCAGCAGCGCTCACAGGAAGGCAGGGGACACTGAAGCTTTCTTT
>TRBV7-2|TRBJ1-3|TRBD1|17
CASSLEAQGISGNTIYF
TGTGCCAGCAGCTTAGAAGCACAGGGGATCTCTGGAAACACCATATATTTT
>TRBV5-1|TRBJ1-4|NA|13
CASSVGTTEKLFF
TGCGCCAGCAGCGTAGGGACAACCGAAAAACTGTTTTTT
>TRBV4-3|TRBJ2-3|NA|14
CASSQDPFADTQYF
TGCGCCAGCAGCCAAGATCCCTTCGCGGATACGCAGTATTTT
>TRBV7-2|TRBJ2-7|NA|12
CASSLVWGEQYF
TGTGCCAGCAGCTTAGTTTGGGGCGAGCAGTACTTC
>TRBV30|TRBJ2-1|NA|14
CAWRRQFSYNEQFF
TGTGCCTGGAGGAGGCAGTTCTCCTACAATGAGCAGTTCTTC
>TRBV6-6|TRBJ1-2|NA|12
CASSYSESGSTF
TGTGCCAGCAGTTACTCGGAGTCGGGATCCACCTTC
>TRBV4-1|TRBJ1-4|TRBD1|16
CASSQGQGKGYEKLFF
TGCGCCAGCAGCCAAGGACAGGGGAAGGGATATGAAAAACTGTTTTTT
>TRBV5-1|TRBJ2-1|TRBD1|15
CASSLGQGTYNEQFF
TGCGCCAGCAGCTTGGGACAGGGGACCTACAATGAGCAGTTCTTC
>TRBV5-8|TRBJ1-1|NA|15
CASSLGPRGNTEAFF
TGTGCCAGCAGCCTGGGGCCGCGAGGGAACACTGAAGCTTTCTTT
>TRBV12-5|TRBJ2-1|TRBD2|17
CASGLVLAGDGYNEQFF
TGTGCTAGTGGTTTGGTACTAGCGGGGGATGGTTACAATGAGCAGTTCTTC
>TRBV7-9|TRBJ2-2|NA|15
CASLLAAAGTGELFF
TGTGCCAGCCTCCTGGCGGCTGCAGGGACCGGGGAGCTGTTTTTT
>TRBV5-1|TRBJ2-4|NA|15
CASSLHTGHKNIQYF
TGCGCCAGCAGCTTGCACACAGGTCACAAAAACATTCAGTACTTC
>TRBV27|TRBJ2-1|NA|13
CASSPLEQGEQFF
TGTGCCAGCAGTCCCCTGGAGCAAGGTGAGCAGTTCTTC
>TRBV7-8|TRBJ2-3|NA|14
CASSLRFMPDTQYF
TGTGCCAGCAGCCTAAGATTTATGCCAGATACGCAGTATTTT